This T cell receptor beta chain was sequenced in a study of T-cell reconstitution after alpha-beta-depleted transplantation in children. The library targeted TCRbeta and was prepared with unique molecular identifiers. TCRdb redid the calling of the PCR reads with MiXCR, one entry per CDR3 protein. Here the sample spans about 900,000 distinct CDR3 sequences, 25% to 35% being singletons. This CDR3 spans 19 amino acids. With V trimmed by 4 bases and J by 6 bases, 17 bases remained unmatched. Germline values: CDR1 SGHDT, CDR2 YYEEEE. The TCR comes from a boy in the first two years of life who had a stem cell transplant for SCID, so the T cells may come from the graft donor. The chain employs TRBV5-6 and TRBJ2-2; 11 nucleotides agree with TRBD1. Here the sequenced sample was PBMCs, mostly from graft donor cells, taken 360 days after TCRalphabeta/CD19-depleted stem cell transplant. In nucleotides, the CDR3 is TGTGCCAGCAGCCAGCGGACAGGGGGCGCTGGTACTATGGCCGGGGAGCTGTTTTTT. Amino acid sequence: CASSQRTGGAGTMAGELFF. The variable domain in full, completed from reference TRBV5-6 and TRBJ2-2, reads DAGVTQSPTHLIKTRGQQVTLRCSPKSGHDTVSWYQQALGQGPQFIFQYYEEEERQRGNFPDRFSGHQFPNYSSELNVNALLLGDSALYLCASSQRTGGAGTMAGELFFGEGSRLTVL.